Included here is one T cell receptor beta chain sequence, with context. Germline V gene data show CDR1 as LNHDA and CDR2 as SQIVND (reference sequence). CDR3 length: 12 residues. Trimming shortened V by 7 bases and J by 1 base, and 7 bases separated the two germline ends. This sample was included in a study of blood T cell repertoires in COVID-19. The overall study: Sources were T cells, B-cell-depleted T cells, or PBMCs; the material itself was cDNA or gDNA.

The assay was immunoSEQ multiplex PCR, and TCRdb's table has in-frame clones only and misses some. The sample contains approximately 280,000 clones, 85% of which appear only once. The clonotype originates from a man aged 45 to 65 with active or convalescent COVID-19. Input material: peripheral blood. The chain uses TRBV19 and TRBJ1-1, with unresolved D. In nucleotides, the CDR3 is TGTGCCAGTAATGGGAGGAACACTGAAGCTTTCTTT. It is translated as CASNGRNTEAFF.